These T cell receptor beta chains were read from a single sample in a study of T cell changes during pregnancy in multiple sclerosis. Assay: immunoSEQ multiplex PCR; the TCRdb copy retains only in-frame clones and omits some. The sample holds around 62,000 clones, 90% seen once. This material consisted of peripheral blood, taken in the third trimester of pregnancy. The receptors here all came from a female donor with multiple sclerosis, enrolled in a pregnancy study. Each CDR3 is given with its conserved first and last residue. A D gene is named only where the DNA matches it firmly. Size is stated for part of the rows, as once, few or many counts, or as a class when the clone is expanded.

D gene,J gene,clone size,V gene,CDR3 protein,CDR3 DNA
TRBD2,TRBJ2-1,-,TRBV5-1,CASKIRLAGGNEQFF,TGCGCCAGCAAAATTCGGCTAGCGGGAGGTAATGAGCAGTTCTTC
TRBD2,TRBJ2-1,few,TRBV4-2,CASSQDGLAGGNEQFF,TGTGCCAGCAGCCAAGATGGACTAGCGGGGGGGAATGAGCAGTTCTTC
-,TRBJ1-2,-,TRBV4-3,CASSQDPGAGYTF,TGCGCCAGCAGCCAAGACCCTGGGGCCGGCTACACCTTC
-,TRBJ1-4,once,TRBV27,CASRSNEKLFF,TGTGCCAGCAGATCAAATGAAAAACTGTTTTTT
-,TRBJ1-2,-,TRBV6-5,CASRDGGEYNYGYTF,TGTGCCAGCAGAGACGGGGGGGAATACAACTATGGCTACACCTTC
-,TRBJ1-1,-,TRBV11-2,CASSYYADAGDQNTEAFF,TGTGCCAGCAGCTATTATGCCGACGCGGGAGACCAGAACACTGAAGCTTTCTTT
-,TRBJ2-1,-,TRBV19,CASSILQGSYNEQFF,TGTGCCAGTAGTATTCTACAGGGCTCCTACAATGAGCAGTTCTTC
-,TRBJ1-1,-,TRBV6-5,CASSYEVNTEAFF,TGTGCCAGCAGTTACGAGGTGAACACTGAAGCTTTCTTT
-,TRBJ2-1,-,TRBV6-1,CASSERWGPYNEQFF,TGTGCCAGCAGTGAACGATGGGGGCCTTACAATGAGCAGTTCTTC
-,TRBJ1-1,-,TRBV13,CASSLGGRGAWTEAFF,TGTGCCAGCAGCCTAGGTGGTCGGGGGGCATGGACTGAAGCTTTCTTT
-,TRBJ2-7,-,TRBV18,CASSPGGEQYF,TGTGCCAGCTCACCGGGGGGCGAGCAGTACTTC
TRBD2,TRBJ2-3,-,TRBV7-3,CASSLTGLASGVTDTQYF,TGTGCCAGCAGCTTAACGGGTCTTGCTAGCGGGGTCACAGATACGCAGTATTTT
TRBD1,TRBJ1-3,-,TRBV4-3,CASRRTGDSGNTIYF,TGCGCCAGCAGACGGACAGGGGACTCTGGAAACACCATATATTTT
TRBD1,TRBJ1-6,once,TRBV7-2,CASSLQQGHSPLHF,TGTGCCAGCAGCTTGCAACAGGGGCATTCACCCCTCCACTTT
-,TRBJ1-4,-,TRBV18,CASSPPDQGGGEKLFF,TGTGCCAGCTCACCACCCGATCAGGGAGGAGGTGAAAAACTGTTTTTT
-,TRBJ2-1,-,TRBV10-2,CASFRSLAFNEQFF,TGCGCCAGCTTCAGATCCCTAGCGTTCAATGAGCAGTTCTTC
-,TRBJ2-3,-,TRBV11-3,CASSLTVDHTQYF,TGTGCCAGCAGCTTAACGGTCGATCATACGCAGTATTTT
TRBD2,TRBJ2-1,-,TRBV11-2,CASSTGLAGVRDNEQFF,TGTGCCAGCAGCACGGGACTAGCGGGAGTTAGAGACAATGAGCAGTTCTTC
-,TRBJ2-5,-,TRBV7-7,CASSLSAGLETQYF,TGTGCCAGCAGCTTATCGGCGGGGCTGGAGACCCAGTACTTC
-,TRBJ1-5,-,TRBV10-3,CAIRGSTEQPQHF,TGTGCCATCAGGGGGAGTACAGAACAGCCCCAGCATTTT
TRBD1,TRBJ2-7,-,TRBV6-6,CASSYRGGTGGYEQYF,TGTGCCAGCAGTTACCGCGGAGGGACAGGGGGCTACGAGCAGTACTTC
TRBD2,TRBJ2-3,-,TRBV4-1,CASSLGLAYADTQYF,TGCGCCAGCAGCCTGGGACTAGCGTATGCAGATACGCAGTATTTT
-,TRBJ1-2,-,TRBV27,CASSPWEWGDYTF,TGTGCCAGCTCCCCCTGGGAATGGGGCGACTACACCTTC
-,TRBJ2-1,-,TRBV5-4,CASSVVEALDEQFF,TGTGCCAGCAGCGTGGTCGAGGCCCTGGATGAGCAGTTCTTC
-,TRBJ2-7,few,TRBV7-8,CASSLDYLREQYF,TGTGCCAGCAGCTTAGATTATCTTCGCGAGCAGTACTTC
TRBD1,TRBJ1-4,-,TRBV5-1,CASSEMDRGANEKLFF,TGCGCCAGCAGCGAGATGGACAGGGGGGCTAATGAAAAACTGTTTTTT
TRBD2,TRBJ2-5,-,TRBV7-2,CASSHAAGVGETQYF,TGTGCCAGCAGTCATGCAGCGGGAGTAGGTGAGACCCAGTACTTC